Presented here are 2 T cell receptor beta chains from one specimen sequenced in a study of T cell clonotyping in hematopoietic cell transplantation. The assay was immunoSEQ multiplex PCR, and TCRdb's table has in-frame clones only and misses some. The table records some 30,000 clones, 90% to 96% of them present only once. The sample taken for sequencing was peripheral blood mononuclear cells. Receptors were obtained from a man in his fifties or sixties in good health. Some clones in this sample may be carry-over from other donors' samples.

CDR3 residues: CASYRNNRGDNEQYF. The CDR3 DNA reads as TGTGCCAGCTACAGGAATAACAGGGGTGACAACGAGCAGTACTTC. The chain couples TRBV27 to TRBJ2-7; 7 nucleotides agree with TRBD1. V lost 8 bases and J lost 5; bases outside the gene matches: 15. CDR1 and CDR2 (germline): MNHEY, SMNVEV (reference sequence). The CDR3 totals 15 residues.

This clone was picked up one time. The chain couples TRBV7-9 to TRBJ2-3; tentatively, D is TRBD1 or TRBD2 (5 bases each). Germline V gene data show CDR1 as SEHNR and CDR2 as FQNEAQ (reference sequence). Trimming shortened V by 1 base and J by 0 bases, and 8 bases separated the two germline ends. This CDR3 contains 15 residues. The CDR3 nucleotides read TGTGCCAGCAGCTTAGACGGGGCTAGCACAGATACGCAGTATTTT. It translates to CASSLDGASTDTQYF.